This T cell receptor beta chain emerged from a study of blood T cell repertoires in COVID-19 (dated by TCRdb to about 2020). At the level of the whole study: Samples from collaborators originated in the United States, Italy and Spain and spanned both the acute and convalescent phases of COVID-19. The material from the prospective study consisted of cDNA or gDNA derived from T cells, B-cell-depleted T cells, or PBMCs. The dataset comprised deeply sampled blood TCRbeta repertoires from subjects exposed to, actively infected with, or recovered from COVID-19. The repertoires were made available in a free public database intended to serve as a resource for research on the immune response to SARS-CoV-2. Samples were obtained from the ongoing ImmuneRACE study (first 160 participants) and from some 1,300 subjects provided by 6 global collaborators. A de-identified subject ID, COVID-19 status, age in years and sex were almost always included in the sample metadata. Where available, HLA class I and class II types were obtained from metadata supplied by the sample provider rather than from assay-based typing. Broader findings and caveats from the paper: The quantity of clinical and demographic metadata differed by source and by participant and was supplied without curation.

TCRbeta CDR3 regions were amplified from genomic DNA using the immunoSEQ Assay, a bias-controlled multiplex PCR. Per the authors' processing: Within the assay, amplification of reference gene primers was used to estimate how many nucleated cells each sample contained. Sequence reads were collapsed and filtered to measure the absolute abundance of every unique TCRbeta CDR3 rearrangement. For each sample, productive Simpson clonality was calculated by taking the square root of Simpson's diversity index across productive rearrangements. Imported from immuneACCESS, the table was reduced by TCRdb to in-frame sequences with V and J called. These copies leave out some clones; in studies compared against another copy, an unresolved V gene accounts for under half, and the cause of the remainder is not known. The V and J calls and clone size are taken from that table; D and trimming were inferred from the DNA. Present in this sample are over 150,000 clones, approximately 90% of which were seen just once. The top ten hold about 12% of the sample.

Taken from the germline V gene, the CDR1 and CDR2 loops are SGHTA and FQGTGA. The CDR3, from cysteine to phenylalanine, totals 17 residues. Only the CDR3 DNA stays, 51 bases, in frame from base 1. The trim is 1 base for V and 4 bases for J, with a gap of 14 bases between the germline ends. Concerning this clone: Its antigen specificity is not known. No much larger clone is present one base from it, and per-base qualities are unavailable.

One collaborating source in Seattle enrolled patients during active infection and followed them longitudinally through the course of disease. Whole blood was collected in K2EDTA tubes by collaborating institutions according to the institutions' own protocols. Collaborator samples were shipped for TCRbeta analysis as frozen whole blood, isolated PBMCs, or DNA extracted from either sample type. The sequencing input was peripheral blood. The receptor's source is a woman aged 70 to 79 with COVID-19, enrolled during active disease. Recombination connected TRBV7-3 to TRBJ2-6, with the identity of the D gene unclear. The CDR3 protein sequence reads: CASSLNPPGTGANVLTF. DNA sequence: TGTGCCAGCAGCTTAAACCCGCCCGGTACCGGGGCCAACGTCCTGACTTTC.